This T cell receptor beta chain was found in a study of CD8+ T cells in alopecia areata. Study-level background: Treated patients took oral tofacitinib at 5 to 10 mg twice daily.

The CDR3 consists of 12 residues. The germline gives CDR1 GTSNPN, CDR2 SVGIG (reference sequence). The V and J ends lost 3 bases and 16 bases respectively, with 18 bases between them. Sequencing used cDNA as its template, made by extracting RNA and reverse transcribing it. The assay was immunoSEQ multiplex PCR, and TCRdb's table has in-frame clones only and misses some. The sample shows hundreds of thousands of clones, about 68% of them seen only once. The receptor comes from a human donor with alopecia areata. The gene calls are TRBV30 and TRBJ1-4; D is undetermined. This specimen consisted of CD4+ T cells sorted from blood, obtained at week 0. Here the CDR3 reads CAWRGPGPLQFF. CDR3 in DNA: TGTGCCTGGAGGGGTCCGGGCCCACTCCAGTTTTTT.